This passage covers 23 T cell receptor beta chains from one sample sequenced in a study of regulatory T cells in long-lasting Graves disease. Sequencing libraries for TCR beta were prepared with iRepertoire HTBI primers and Arm-PCR of CDR3 regions. One entry per CDR3 protein results from TCRdb running MiXCR on the multiplex PCR reads. The sample includes some 250,000 distinct CDR3 sequences, 20% to 25% seen only once; the top ten take 11% to 15%. Time point denoted: newly diagnosed GD, antithyroid drugs for less than 3 months. TCR sequences were obtained from RNA taken from PBMCs. This sample comprised peripheral blood mononuclear cells (PBMCs), obtained at new diagnosis, from a patient treated with antithyroid drugs. The receptors come from a female donor with Graves disease.

For this clonotype: An end of the junction differs from the germline gene, which may be a read error. This chain connects TRBV4-1 to TRBJ2-1; D may correspond to TRBD1 or TRBD2 (5 bases each). CDR3 length: 15 residues. Germline-derived CDR1 and CDR2 are MGHRA and YSYEKL. The DNA for the CDR3 is TGTGCCAGCAGCCAACGGGGCGGTTCCTACAATGAGCAGTTCTTC. This codes for CASSQRGGSYNEQFF.

This clonotype was recorded once. CDR3 coding DNA: TGTGCCAGCAGCGGGGCAAAGAACACTGAAGCTTTCTTT. Protein sequence: CASSGAKNTEAFF. The V and J genes are TRBV6-2 or TRBV6-3 and TRBJ1-1, with D possibly being TRBD1 (5 bases). The V and J ends lost 6 bases and 1 base respectively, with 9 bases between them. The CDR3 covers 13 residues. The germline gives CDR1 MNHEY, CDR2 SVGEGT.

The V and J genes are TRBV3-1 and TRBJ2-1; D is undetermined. The germline V and J ends were trimmed by 2 bases and 3 bases, with 5 bases remaining between them. In germline, CDR1 is LGHDT, CDR2 YNNKEL (reference sequence). This CDR3 region has 13 residues. The CDR3 nucleotides are TGTGCCAGCAGCCAAAAGGGCTACAATGAGCAGTTCTTC. It is translated as CASSQKGYNEQFF.

The chain links TRBV7-2 to TRBJ2-1, with a tentative D call TRBD2 (6 bases). CDR3 length: 15 amino acids. V was trimmed by 6 bases and J by 5 bases, leaving 17 bases between them. The germline V gene has CDR1 SGHTA and CDR2 FQGNSA. The CDR3 spells CASSSNPGDHNEQFF. The CDR3 DNA sequence: TGTGCCAGCAGTAGCAATCCGGGAGACCACAATGAGCAGTTCTTC.

This clonotype appeared a single time. It differs at one base from a far larger clone, so likely a read error. J is TRBJ1-4 and V is TRBV7-2; 8 bases align to TRBD1. The CDR3 loop spans 14 amino acids. Germline lookup yields CDR1 SGHTA and CDR2 FQGNSA. Trimming at V came to 1 base and at J to 12 bases, leaving 7 bases not matched to a gene. The CDR3 loop reads CASSLGTGREELFF. The CDR3, as DNA: TGTGCCAGCAGCTTAGGGACAGGGCGCGAAGAACTGTTTTTT.

This clonotype came up many times. The gene calls are TRBV2 and TRBJ1-2, with D uncertain. CDR1 and CDR2 from the germline V gene are SNHLY and FYNNEI. CDR3 size: 12 residues. The ends were cut back, 8 bases at V and 1 base at J, with 8 bases in the middle. This CDR3 is CASQDVNYGYTF. CDR3 DNA sequence: TGTGCCAGCCAGGACGTTAACTATGGCTACACCTTC.

This clonotype was recorded a few times. A much larger clone differs from this one at a single base, so this may be a read error. The rearrangement uses TRBV20-1 and TRBJ2-5; 7 bases map to TRBD2. The trim removed 6 bases at V and 9 bases at J, leaving 13 bases unmatched. Germline V gene data show CDR1 as DFQATT and CDR2 as SNEGSKA (reference sequence). The CDR3 is 13 amino acids. The CDR3 coding sequence is TGCAGTGCGACCCCACTAGCGCGGGAGTCCCAGTACTTC. Translation: CSATPLARESQYF.

Points on this clonotype: With a much larger clone just one base away, this may be a read error. The V and J genes are TRBV5-1 and TRBJ1-4; D possibly corresponds to TRBD1 (5 bases). Germline CDR1 and CDR2: SGHRS and YFSETQ. The CDR3 covers 15 residues. Trimming stripped 7 bases from V and 10 bases from J, with 23 bases between. This chain's CDR3 is CASSGREDPGGKLFF. The DNA for the CDR3 is TGCGCCAGCTCCGGACGGGAGGATCCGGGGGGAAAACTGTTTTTT.

A few counts support this clonotype. This sequence joins TRBV9 and TRBJ2-1; no firm D call. V gave up 0 bases and J gave up 4 bases, with 2 bases separating them. Germline V CDR1 and CDR2: SGDLS, YYNGEE. The CDR3 covers 12 residues. CDR3 DNA sequence: TGTGCCAGCAGCGTAGATTACAATGAGCAGTTCTTC. Translating it yields CASSVDYNEQFF.

Remarks on this clonotype: A much more abundant neighbour one base away suggests this may be a read error. V gene TRBV18 combines with J gene TRBJ2-1; 12 nucleotides match TRBD2. The V gene end was trimmed by 0 bases and the J gene end by 0 bases; junction bases not matched to a gene: 0. Germline V gene lookup returns CDR1 KGHSH and CDR2 LQKENI. This CDR3 has 17 residues. The DNA of the CDR3 is TGTGCCAGCTCACCACCGACTAGCGGGAGCTCCTACAATGAGCAGTTCTTC. This gives the protein CASSPPTSGSSYNEQFF.

This clonotype was seen a handful of times. This may be a read error: a much more frequent sequence differs by one nucleotide. The V gene is TRBV7-2, the J gene TRBJ2-2; 10 bases are shared with TRBD2. The CDR3 totals 18 residues. Germline V lookup: CDR1 SGHTA, CDR2 FQGNSA. The CDR3 sequence is CASSLEREGLRLAGELLF. The CDR3 bases are TGTGCCAGCAGCTTAGAGCGGGAGGGCCTTCGGTTGGCCGGGGAGCTGCTTTTT.

This chain links TRBV7-2 with TRBJ2-7, with 9 bases lining up with TRBD2. Germline CDR1 SGHTA, CDR2 FQGNSA. Trimming cost V 3 bases and J 5 bases; bases outside gene matches: 11. CDR3 length equals 16 residues. The CDR3: CASSFPAGGGRDEQYF. CDR3 in DNA: TGTGCCAGCAGCTTTCCAGCGGGGGGTGGAAGGGACGAGCAGTACTTC.

On this clonotype: A much larger clone lies a single base off, so this may be a read error. The chain couples TRBV5-5 to TRBJ2-1; D may be TRBD2 (5 bases). The J call may be in error: the DNA end matches TRBJ2-5 better. This CDR3 spans 13 amino acids. Germline CDR1 and CDR2: SGHKS and YYEKEE (reference sequence). The CDR3 region has the DNA TGTGCCAGCAAAGGTTTGGGAGTAGAGACCCAGTACTTC. Translated, it gives CASKGLGVETQYF.

This clonotype was seen repeatedly, ten times or more. This sequence joins TRBV5-1 and TRBJ2-1; D possibly corresponds to TRBD1 (6 bases). Germline V gives CDR1 SGHRS, CDR2 YFSETQ. Trimming removed 0 bases at V and 0 bases at J, with 7 bases between. The CDR3 totals 15 residues. Written as DNA, the CDR3 is TGCGCCAGCAGCTTGGCGGACAGCTCCTACAATGAGCAGTTCTTC. Translating it yields CASSLADSSYNEQFF.

About this clonotype: A far larger clone differs by one base, so this is likely a read error. This rearrangement joins TRBV2 to TRBJ2-1; D perhaps matches TRBD2 (7 bases). The V end lost 7 bases, the J end lost 10 bases, and 26 bases lay between the germline ends. The germline V gene has CDR1 SNHLY and CDR2 FYNNEI. The CDR3 is made up of 16 amino acids. The CDR3 spells CASKTGFWGGSYEQFF. The CDR3 nucleotides read TGTGCCAGCAAAACAGGCTTTTGGGGGGGCTCCTACGAGCAGTTCTTC.

The chain combines TRBV5-6 with TRBJ2-1; 10 positions agree with TRBD1. Looked up from germline, CDR1 is SGHDT and CDR2 is YYEEEE. V lost 1 base and J lost 8; bases outside the gene matches: 6. This CDR3 is 15 amino acids long. The CDR3 DNA reads as TGTGCCAGCAGCTTGACGGGACAGGGGAGCCATGAGCAGTTCTTC. Amino acid sequence: CASSLTGQGSHEQFF. The full variable domain, in which reference TRBV5-6 and TRBJ2-1 provide the parts outside the CDR3, is DAGVTQSPTHLIKTRGQQVTLRCSPKSGHDTVSWYQQALGQGPQFIFQYYEEEERQRGNFPDRFSGHQFPNYSSELNVNALLLGDSALYLCASSLTGQGSHEQFFGPGTRLTVL.

This clonotype was recorded at least ten times. V is TRBV20-1 and J is TRBJ1-6; 8 nucleotides match TRBD1. Per the germline V gene, CDR1 is DFQATT and CDR2 is SNEGSKA (reference sequence). The J segment lost 10 bases and the V segment lost 3 bases, leaving 14 bases of the junction unmatched. This CDR3 spans 16 amino acids. In DNA form, the CDR3 reads TGCAGTGCTAGGGGGAGGCAAGGGACAGGAGGATCACCCCTCCACTTT. Translating gives CSARGRQGTGGSPLHF.

The chain joins TRBV6-2 or TRBV6-3 to TRBJ2-1, with 8 bases that match TRBD2. With 5 bases clipped from V and 2 bases from J, the junction kept 5 bases outside the gene matches. The V gene's germline CDR1 is MNHEY and CDR2 SVGEGT. The CDR3 totals 15 residues. The CDR3 bases are TGTGCCAGCAGTCTCCGGGGGGGCCCCTACAATGAGCAGTTCTTC. Its protein product is CASSLRGGPYNEQFF.

This clonotype was seen a handful of times. The rearrangement uses TRBV6-1 and TRBJ2-7, with TRBD1 as a possible D gene (6 bases). Germline V CDR1 and CDR2: MNHNS, SASEGT. V was cut by 5 bases and J by 4 bases, with 15 bases left in between. This CDR3 contains 14 residues. This chain's CDR3 is CASSIGQRGYEQYF. CDR3 DNA sequence: TGTGCCAGCAGTATCGGACAGAGAGGTTACGAGCAGTACTTC.

This clonotype was detected only once. V and J are TRBV2 and TRBJ2-5; 9 positions agree with TRBD1. CDR3 length equals 14 residues. Germline-derived CDR1 and CDR2 are SNHLY and FYNNEI. J gave up 4 bases and V 9 bases, and 9 bases lay outside the gene matches. In nucleotides, the CDR3 is TGTGCCAGAAGCGGGACAGGGAGAAGAGAGACCCAGTACTTC. Its protein is CARSGTGRRETQYF.

There are many counts of this clonotype. This CDR3 is CSVETSDGGLKQYF. CDR3 DNA sequence: TGCAGCGTTGAAACTTCCGACGGAGGCTTGAAGCAGTACTTC. This chain links TRBV29-1 with TRBJ2-7; TRBD2 is a possible D gene (5 bases). The CDR3 has 14 residues. The V and J ends lost 2 bases and 8 bases respectively, with 19 bases between them. From germline, CDR1 is SQVTM and CDR2 ANQGSEA.

This clonotype was recorded at least ten times. An end of the junction differs from the germline gene, which may be a read error. This rearrangement joins TRBV11-2 to TRBJ2-1; TRBD2 aligns across 9 bases. CDR3 length: 15 residues. The V gene's germline CDR1 is SGHAT and CDR2 FQNNGV. CDR3 sequence reads: CASSPALAGLNEQFF. In nucleotides, the CDR3 is TGCGCCAGCAGCCCGGCGCTAGCGGGACTCAATGAGCAGTTCTTC.

This clonotype was detected many times. V gene TRBV11-2 combines with J gene TRBJ2-2; D perhaps matches TRBD2 (6 bases). The CDR3 covers 16 residues. Trimming cost V 5 bases and J 0 bases, with 13 bases left between them. Per germline, CDR1 SGHAT and CDR2 FQNNGV. CDR3 residues: CASSGRLATNTGELFF. The CDR3 DNA is TGTGCCAGCAGCGGGCGGCTAGCGACGAACACCGGGGAGCTGTTTTTT.